This record covers a single T cell receptor (beta chain). Its binding antigen is unknown. No clone much larger than this one lies a single base away; base qualities are absent. The data were obtained in a study of PD-L1 blockade in urothelial cancer (TCRdb year 2017). A note on the overall study: Every patient began therapy at some point between 2013 and 2015 and was given atezolizumab 1,200 mg intravenously every 3 weeks. Blood samples were analyzed at 3 weeks after treatment start (second dose) and at 6 weeks after treatment start. A median of roughly 140,000 T cells and some 82,000 unique TCRs was obtained from blood samples, and a median clonality of approximately 0.08 was observed. Durable clinical benefit was defined as a progression-free survival longer than 6 months, and TCR features were additionally tested against progression-free survival and overall survival. Under ten patients reached durable clinical benefit, while fewer than 25 patients did not. Patients had an ECOG performance status of 0 or 1 and had received between 0 and 3 prior chemotherapy regimens. An exploratory multi-omic analysis was conducted of the somatic, immune and clinical correlates of response to PD-L1 blockade with atezolizumab in urothelial cancer. About 85% of the roughly 29 patients were identified as males with urothelial cancer of bladder origin, and a prior smoking history was reported by 18 of 29 patients. Pretreatment blood TCR-seq was available for twenty-nine patients, at least one posttreatment blood collection was obtained for 24 patients, and tumor TCR-seq was available for 24 patients. Pretreatment tumor samples, along with matched peripheral blood collected serially before and after atezolizumab treatment, underwent TCR sequencing. In the same patients, whole exome sequencing and RNA sequencing of pretreatment tumors were performed in addition to TCR sequencing.

This sample's time point label indicates: peripheral blood 6 weeks after treatment start. The cohort included some 30 patients with locally advanced or metastatic urothelial carcinoma who were treated at Memorial Sloan Kettering on a trial protocol. Peripheral blood mononuclear cells were collected from each patient pretreatment and during treatment, giving between 1 and 8 total time points per patient. The Qiagen DNeasy Blood extraction kit was used to purify genomic DNA from total PBMCs and from tumor samples. PBMCs were collected pretreatment and during treatment, and were isolated and stored as previously described. Findings and caveats that apply to the study as a whole: A pretreatment peripheral blood TCR clonality below the median was linked to improved progression-free and overall survival. Greater expansion of tumor-associated TCR clones in peripheral blood 3 weeks after the start of treatment was observed in patients with durable benefit (n of about 20, p = 0.022). Because the sample size was small (n ≈ 31) and many of the analyses were exploratory, the results are meant to be hypothesis-generating.

As encoded in the germline V gene (reference sequence), CDR1 is SGHNT while CDR2 is YYREEE. There are 15 amino acids in the CDR3, from cysteine to phenylalanine inclusive. This entry keeps only the CDR3 DNA: 45 bases, framed from base 1. Germline trimming amounts to 4 bases on V and 0 bases on J, with 4 as the count of junction bases outside the gene matches. Synthetic TCR analog templates were spiked into each PCR so that absolute template abundance could be estimated from read counts. The immunoSEQ assay used bias-controlled V and J gene primers to amplify TCRbeta CDR3 regions from genomic DNA. Sequencing of rearranged TCRbeta segments was performed at approximately 20X coverage. In the authors' own workflow: Clustering was used to correct sequencing errors, and CDR3s were annotated against IMGT so that V, D and J genes could be assigned. Out-of-frame and stop-codon sequences were excluded, and only productive TCRbeta rearrangements were used in downstream analyses. Clonality was calculated as one minus the Shannon entropy normalized by the log of the number of unique productive sequences. Clones differing between time points or between blood and tumor were identified by Fisher's exact test with Benjamini-Hochberg correction at adjusted p below 0.01. TCRdb mirrors the immuneACCESS table, restricted to in-frame sequences. Some clones are absent from its copies; in checked studies, under half trace to an unresolved V gene, and the reason for the others is unknown. The DNA gave D and trimming, while V, J and clone size come from that table. Recorded for this sample are more than 90,000 clones; approximately 82% of them occurred a single time. The ten largest make up around 8.1% of the sample.

The receptor's source is a man aged 70-80 years with urothelial cancer. Sequences were derived from PBMCs, sampled around atezolizumab (anti-PD-L1) treatment. The rearrangement joined TRBV5-4 to TRBJ1-1, and 9 junctional nucleotides match TRBD1. Here the CDR3 is given as CASSLTGGLNTEAFF. In nucleotide form, the sequence is TGTGCCAGCAGCCTCACAGGGGGCTTGAACACTGAAGCTTTCTTT.